Presented here are 13 T cell receptor beta chains from one specimen sequenced in a study of cytomegalovirus exposure and HLA in healthy donors. The PCR used 60 Vbeta and 13 Jbeta primers. Clones were read by immunoSEQ multiplex PCR, and TCRdb kept only the in-frame ones, dropping some. This sample has approximately 300,000 clones; under 90% occur once, and the top ten carry roughly 0.31%. The sequenced sample consisted of PBMCs. The source of these receptors is a girl under 10 years old in good health and CMV-seronegative.

In this sample, this clone turned up once. This chain joins TRBV5-1 and TRBJ1-4; no clear D gene. Per the germline V gene, CDR1 is SGHRS and CDR2 is YFSETQ. V dropped 0 bases and J dropped 10 bases, with 10 bases sitting between them. The CDR3 has 13 amino acids. The CDR3 nucleotides read TGCGCCAGCAGCTTGGCCATGGGGAGAAAACTGTTTTTT. Its translation: CASSLAMGRKLFF.

The rearrangement uses TRBV18 and TRBJ2-3; D might be TRBD2 (6 bases). V lost 0 bases and J lost 4, with 11 bases in between. The CDR3 length is 15 residues. The V gene's germline CDR1 is KGHSH and CDR2 LQKENI. The CDR3 nucleotides read TGTGCCAGCTCACCACCAGGAGGGGCCCCAGATACGCAGTATTTT. Translated, it gives CASSPPGGAPDTQYF.

V usage is TRBV5-1 and J usage is TRBJ2-3; no clear D. CDR3 size: 11 residues. Between the trimmed V and J ends, which lost 1 base and 5 bases, there was a span of 2 bases. Germline CDR1 is SGHRS and CDR2 is YFSETQ. In DNA form, the CDR3 reads TGCGCCAGCAGCTTGCTAGATACGCAGTATTTT. Translation: CASSLLDTQYF.

The chain employs TRBV7-9 and TRBJ2-7; TRBD1 might be the D (5 bases). This CDR3 is 13 amino acids long. V was shortened by 6 bases and J by 2 bases, with 11 bases between the two germline ends. Germline CDR1 SEHNR, CDR2 FQNEAQ (reference sequence). The CDR3 sequence is CASRQDSTYEQYF. Written as DNA, the CDR3 is TGTGCCAGCAGACAAGACAGTACCTACGAGCAGTACTTC.

This sequence joins TRBV28 and TRBJ2-7; D remains ambiguous. Trimming cost V 8 bases and J 2 bases, with 10 bases left between them. The CDR3 is 12 residues long. CDR1 and CDR2 from the germline V gene are MDHEN and SYDVKM. The CDR3 is CASLGPPYEQYF. CDR3 DNA sequence: TGTGCCAGCCTGGGCCCTCCCTACGAGCAGTACTTC.

This clone was counted a single time. The junction does not match germline at one end; this may be a read error. The rearrangement uses TRBV27 and TRBJ2-7; 9 nucleotides line up with TRBD1. The germline CDR1 and CDR2 sequences are MNHEY and SMNVEV (reference sequence). This CDR3 has 16 amino acids. CDR3 bases: TGTGCCAGCAGTGTATCGGCCGGGACAGGGCCCTACGAGCAGTACTTC. This codes for CASSVSAGTGPYEQYF.

The chain couples TRBV23-1 to TRBJ2-1; 7 nucleotides match TRBD1. TRBV23-1 is an ORF, and what it does is uncertain. The CDR3 is 17 amino acids. V trimming: 3 bases; J trimming: 7 bases; junction bases outside the gene matches: 15. The CDR3 spells CASSQRKGATLQNEQFF. The CDR3 DNA sequence: TGCGCCAGCAGTCAGCGGAAGGGGGCCACCCTACAAAATGAGCAGTTCTTC.

The genes are TRBV29-1 and TRBJ2-1; tentatively, D is TRBD2 (5 bases). This CDR3 is built from 15 residues. The germline gives CDR1 SQVTM, CDR2 ANQGSEA. V lost 5 bases to trimming and J lost 1 base, with 15 bases between them. CDR3 bases: TGCAGCGTTACAAATAGTGGCGGGTCCTACAATGAGCAGTTCTTC. Its translation is CSVTNSGGSYNEQFF.

Remarks on this clone: At one of its ends the junction is not consistent with the germline gene, which may arise from a read error. The rearrangement links TRBV7-9 to TRBJ1-1; 10 positions match TRBD1. CDR3 size: 13 residues. The germline V gene has CDR1 SEHNR and CDR2 FQNEAQ (reference sequence). This chain's CDR3 is CSSSLGQGSEAFF. The CDR3 DNA sequence: TGTTCCAGCAGCTTGGGACAGGGGTCTGAAGCTTTCTTT.

This chain joins TRBV6-1 and TRBJ1-2, with TRBD1 matching 7 bases. The CDR3 runs to 15 residues. Germline loops: CDR1 MNHNS, CDR2 SASEGT. The ends lost 8 bases at V and 8 bases at J; junction bases unmatched: 17. DNA of the CDR3: TGTGCCAGCGATACCCCTTCGAGGGGGCGCGACGGCTACACCTTC. This translates into CASDTPSRGRDGYTF.

About this clone: This sample also contains other DNA sequences that code for the same CDR3. This chain links TRBV7-3 with TRBJ1-2, with TRBD1 matching 7 bases. J lost 7 bases, V lost 2 bases, and 4 bases had no gene match. Germline CDR1 and CDR2: SGHTA and FQGTGA. The CDR3 covers 13 residues. CDR3 residues: CASSLEGAGGYTF. The CDR3 DNA follows: TGTGCCAGCAGCTTAGAGGGGGCGGGTGGCTACACCTTC.

The rearrangement uses TRBV21-1 and TRBJ2-1; TRBD2 is the table's D call, not checked against the DNA. TRBV21-1 is classified as a pseudogene. The CDR3 extends over 16 amino acids. The CDR3 sequence is CASSHYGTRAYNEQFF. The CDR3 region has the DNA TGTGCCAGCAGCCACTACGGGACTCGAGCCTACAATGAGCAGTTCTTC.

The rearrangement joins TRBV5-1 to TRBJ1-1; no firm D call. From germline, CDR1 is SGHRS and CDR2 YFSETQ. The CDR3 consists of 14 residues. V dropped 2 bases and J dropped 6 bases, with 14 bases sitting between them. The CDR3: CASSFGSTSAEAFF. Here the CDR3 DNA reads TGCGCCAGCAGCTTTGGCAGCACTAGCGCTGAAGCTTTCTTT. The full variable domain, rest sourced from reference TRBV5-1 and TRBJ1-1, is KAGVTQTPRYLIKTRGQQVTLSCSPISGHRSVSWYQQTPGQGLQFLFEYFSETQRNKGNFPGRFSGRQFSNSRSEMNVSTLELGDSALYLCASSFGSTSAEAFFGQGTRLTVV.